This record concerns one TCR beta chain sequence. Its target is unknown. The CDR3 extends over 13 amino acids. Trimming left V 2 bases short and J 7 bases short, with 12 bases between. In germline, CDR1 is MNHEY, CDR2 SVGAGI. The data were obtained in a study of untreated major depressive disorder. Study results and caveats: TRBV25-01 and TRBV02-01 usage differences were not statistically significant.

The donors were all European-descended. Measured with immunoSEQ multiplex PCR; TCRdb has only the in-frame clones, and not every one. The data show about 20,000 clones, around 87% seen once. V gene TRBV6-5 combines with J gene TRBJ2-7; D is ambiguous. Sequencing was performed on CD4+ T cells from PBMCs. The sequence came from a young woman in good health. The CDR3 region is CASSYGFQAEQYF. The CDR3, as DNA: TGTGCCAGCAGTTACGGGTTTCAGGCGGAGCAGTACTTC.